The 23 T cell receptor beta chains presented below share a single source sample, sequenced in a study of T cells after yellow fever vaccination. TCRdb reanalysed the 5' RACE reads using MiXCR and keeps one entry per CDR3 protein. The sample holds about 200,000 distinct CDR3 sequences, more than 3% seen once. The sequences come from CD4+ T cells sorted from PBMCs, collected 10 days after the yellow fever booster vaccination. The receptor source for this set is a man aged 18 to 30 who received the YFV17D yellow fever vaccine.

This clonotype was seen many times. The CDR3: CASSSLAGQPQHF. CDR3 sequence (DNA): TGTGCCAGCAGCTCCCTAGCCGGACAGCCCCAGCATTTT. This chain uses TRBV7-2 with TRBJ1-5; D gene unclear. The germline V and J ends were trimmed by 4 bases and 7 bases, with 11 bases remaining between them. CDR3 size: 13 residues. Germline loops: CDR1 SGHTA, CDR2 FQGNSA. Supplemented by reference TRBV7-2 and TRBJ1-5, the full variable domain reads GAGVSQSPSNKVTEKGKDVELRCDPISGHTALYWYRQSLGQGLEFLIYFQGNSAPDKSGLPSDRFSAERTGGSVSTLTIQRTQQEDSAVYLCASSSLAGQPQHFGDGTRLSIL.

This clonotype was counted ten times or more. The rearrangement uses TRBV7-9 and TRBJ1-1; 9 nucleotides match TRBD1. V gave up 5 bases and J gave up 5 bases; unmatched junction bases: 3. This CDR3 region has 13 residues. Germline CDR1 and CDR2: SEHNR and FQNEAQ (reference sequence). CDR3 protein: CASSADRGTEAFF. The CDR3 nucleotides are TGTGCCAGCAGCGCGGACAGGGGAACTGAAGCTTTCTTT.

CDR3 amino acids: CASTLGGGSGANVLTF. DNA for the CDR3: TGTGCCAGCACCCTCGGGGGGGGCTCTGGGGCCAACGTCCTGACTTTC. The chain links TRBV7-2 to TRBJ2-6; 8 bases match TRBD2. CDR1 SGHTA and CDR2 FQGNSA come from the germline V gene. The CDR3 runs to 16 residues. The V gene end was trimmed by 7 bases and the J gene end by 0 bases; junction bases not matched to a gene: 5.

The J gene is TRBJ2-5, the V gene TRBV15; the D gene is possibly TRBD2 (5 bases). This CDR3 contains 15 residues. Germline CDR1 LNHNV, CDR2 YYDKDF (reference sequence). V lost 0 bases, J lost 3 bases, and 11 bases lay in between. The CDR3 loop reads CATSRDYSGEETQYF. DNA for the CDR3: TGTGCCACCAGCAGAGATTACAGCGGCGAAGAGACCCAGTACTTC. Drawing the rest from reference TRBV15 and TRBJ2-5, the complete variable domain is DAMVIQNPRYQVTQFGKPVTLSCSQTLNHNVMYWYQQKSSQAPKLLFHYYDKDFNNEADTPDNFQSRRPNTSFCFLDIRSPGLGDTAMYLCATSRDYSGEETQYFGPGTRLLVL.

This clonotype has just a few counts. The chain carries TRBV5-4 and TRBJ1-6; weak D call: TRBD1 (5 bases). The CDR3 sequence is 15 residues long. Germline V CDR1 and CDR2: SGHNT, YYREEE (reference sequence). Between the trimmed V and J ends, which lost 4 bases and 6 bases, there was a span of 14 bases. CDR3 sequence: CASSPRGEFNSPLHF. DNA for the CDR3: TGTGCCAGCAGCCCGCGAGGGGAGTTTAATTCACCCCTCCACTTT.

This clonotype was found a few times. The CDR3 protein is CASSLGVWDEQFF. In nucleotides, the CDR3 is TGTGCCAGCAGCTTGGGGGTATGGGATGAGCAGTTCTTC. The chain joins TRBV7-9 to TRBJ2-1; D may correspond to TRBD1 or TRBD2 (5 bases each). CDR1 SEHNR and CDR2 FQNEAQ come from the germline V gene (reference sequence). V lost 3 bases to trimming and J lost 8 bases, with 11 bases between them. This CDR3 region has 13 residues.

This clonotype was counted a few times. DNA of the CDR3: TGTGCCAGCAGTGAAGCAACGGCAGGGATGAACGAGCAGTACGTC. Its translation: CASSEATAGMNEQYV. This chain links TRBV2 with TRBJ2-7, with a weak D call TRBD1 (5 bases). Deletions cut 0 bases from V and 5 bases from J, with 14 bases between. Germline V gives CDR1 SNHLY, CDR2 FYNNEI. The CDR3 spans 15 residues.

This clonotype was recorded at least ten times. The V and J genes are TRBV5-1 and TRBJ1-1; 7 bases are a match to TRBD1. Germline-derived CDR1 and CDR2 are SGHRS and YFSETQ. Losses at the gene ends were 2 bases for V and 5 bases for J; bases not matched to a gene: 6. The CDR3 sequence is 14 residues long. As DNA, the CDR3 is TGCGCCAGCAGCTTCGACAGGGCGGGTACTGAAGCTTTCTTT. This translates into CASSFDRAGTEAFF.

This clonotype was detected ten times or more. CDR3 DNA: TGCAGTGCTGCAGGTCTCGGGACAGGGGGCCGGAGAGATACGCAGTATTTT. Protein sequence: CSAAGLGTGGRRDTQYF. The rearrangement uses TRBV20-1 and TRBJ2-3, with TRBD1 matching over 12 bases. CDR1 DFQATT and CDR2 SNEGSKA come from the germline V gene (reference sequence). V lost 5 bases, J lost 5 bases, and 14 bases stayed unmatched. The CDR3 runs 17 residues.

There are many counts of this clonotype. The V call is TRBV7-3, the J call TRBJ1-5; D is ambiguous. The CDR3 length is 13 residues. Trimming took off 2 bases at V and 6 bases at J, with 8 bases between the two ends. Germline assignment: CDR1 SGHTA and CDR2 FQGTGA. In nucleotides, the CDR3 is TGTGCCAGCAGCTTAGATTTGGGTCAGCCCCAGCATTTT. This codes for CASSLDLGQPQHF.

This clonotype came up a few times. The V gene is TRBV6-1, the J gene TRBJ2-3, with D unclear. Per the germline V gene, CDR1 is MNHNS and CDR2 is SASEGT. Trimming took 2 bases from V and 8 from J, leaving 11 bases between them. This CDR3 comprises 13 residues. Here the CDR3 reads CASSELGWGTQYF. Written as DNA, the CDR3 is TGTGCCAGCAGTGAACTTGGGTGGGGTACGCAGTATTTT.

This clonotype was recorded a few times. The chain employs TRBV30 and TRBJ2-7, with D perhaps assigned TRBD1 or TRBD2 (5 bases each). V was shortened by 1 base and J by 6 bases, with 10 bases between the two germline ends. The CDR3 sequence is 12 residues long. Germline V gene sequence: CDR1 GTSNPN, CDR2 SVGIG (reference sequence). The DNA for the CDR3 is TGTGCCTGGAGTGGGGGGATCGGCGAGCAGTACTTC. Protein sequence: CAWSGGIGEQYF.

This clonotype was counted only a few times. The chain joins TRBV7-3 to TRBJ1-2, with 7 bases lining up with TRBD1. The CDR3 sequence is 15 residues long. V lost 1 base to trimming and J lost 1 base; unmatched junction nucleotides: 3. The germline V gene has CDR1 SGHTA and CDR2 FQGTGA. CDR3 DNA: TGTGCCAGCAGCTTAATCGCAGGGGGTAACTATGGCTACACCTTC. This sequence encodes CASSLIAGGNYGYTF.

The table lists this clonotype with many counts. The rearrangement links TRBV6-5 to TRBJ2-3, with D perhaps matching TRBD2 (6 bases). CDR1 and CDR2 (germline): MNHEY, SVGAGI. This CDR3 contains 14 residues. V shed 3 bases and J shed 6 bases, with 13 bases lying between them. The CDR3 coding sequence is TGTGCCAGCAGTTATTACGGGACTCCGGATACGCAGTATTTT. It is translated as CASSYYGTPDTQYF.

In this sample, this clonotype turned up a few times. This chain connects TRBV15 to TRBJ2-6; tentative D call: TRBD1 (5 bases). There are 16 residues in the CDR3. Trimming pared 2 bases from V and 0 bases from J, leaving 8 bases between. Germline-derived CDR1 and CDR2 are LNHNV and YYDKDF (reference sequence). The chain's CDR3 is CATSRQGYSGANVLTF. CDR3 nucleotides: TGTGCCACCAGCAGACAGGGATACTCTGGGGCCAACGTCCTGACTTTC.

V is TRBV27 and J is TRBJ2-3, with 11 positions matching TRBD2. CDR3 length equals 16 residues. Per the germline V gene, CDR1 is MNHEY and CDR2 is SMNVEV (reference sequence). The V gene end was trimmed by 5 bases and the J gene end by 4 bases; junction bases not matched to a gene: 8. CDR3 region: CASSLTSGVWADTQYF. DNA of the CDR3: TGTGCCAGCAGTCTGACTAGCGGGGTTTGGGCAGATACGCAGTATTTT.

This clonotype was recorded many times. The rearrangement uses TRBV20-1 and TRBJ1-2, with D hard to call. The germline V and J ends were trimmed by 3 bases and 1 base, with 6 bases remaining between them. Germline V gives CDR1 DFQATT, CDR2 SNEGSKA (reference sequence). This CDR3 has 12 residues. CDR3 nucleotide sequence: TGCAGTGCTAGGGCCCTTAACTATGGCTACACCTTC. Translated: CSARALNYGYTF.

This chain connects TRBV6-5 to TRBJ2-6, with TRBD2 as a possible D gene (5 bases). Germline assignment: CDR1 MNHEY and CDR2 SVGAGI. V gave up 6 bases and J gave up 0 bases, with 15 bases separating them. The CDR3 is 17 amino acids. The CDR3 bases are TGTGCCAGCAGCCTTTACGCGGACTTCTCTGGGGCCAACGTCCTGACTTTC. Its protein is CASSLYADFSGANVLTF.

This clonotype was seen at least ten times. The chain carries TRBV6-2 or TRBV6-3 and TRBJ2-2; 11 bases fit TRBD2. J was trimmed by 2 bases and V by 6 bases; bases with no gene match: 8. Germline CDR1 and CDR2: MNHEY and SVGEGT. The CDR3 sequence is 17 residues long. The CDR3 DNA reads TGTGCCAGCAGGTCCCCGGGACTAGCGGTTAACACCGGGGAGCTGTTTTTT. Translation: CASRSPGLAVNTGELFF.

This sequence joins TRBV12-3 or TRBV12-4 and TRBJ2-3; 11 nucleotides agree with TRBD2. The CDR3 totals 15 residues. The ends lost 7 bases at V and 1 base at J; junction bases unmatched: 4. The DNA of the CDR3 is TGTGCCAGCACCTTGGGACTAGCGGGCACAGATACGCAGTATTTT. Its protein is CASTLGLAGTDTQYF.

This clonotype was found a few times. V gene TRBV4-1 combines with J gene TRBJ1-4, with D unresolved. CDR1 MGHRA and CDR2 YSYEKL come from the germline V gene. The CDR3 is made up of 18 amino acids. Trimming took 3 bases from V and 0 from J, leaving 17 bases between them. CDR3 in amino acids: CASSHLGVRRTTNEKLFF. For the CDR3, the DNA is TGCGCCAGCAGCCATCTTGGCGTCAGGCGGACAACTAATGAAAAACTGTTTTTT.

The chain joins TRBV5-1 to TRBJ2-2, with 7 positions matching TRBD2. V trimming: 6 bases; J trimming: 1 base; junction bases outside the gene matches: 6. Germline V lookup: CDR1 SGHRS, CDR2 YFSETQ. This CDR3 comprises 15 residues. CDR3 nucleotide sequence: TGCGCCAGCACCCGGGAGGAGGGGAACACCGGGGAGCTGTTTTTT. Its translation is CASTREEGNTGELFF.

The CDR3 region is CSARDIYRSPYNEQFF. For the CDR3, the DNA is TGCAGTGCTAGAGATATCTACAGGAGCCCCTACAATGAGCAGTTCTTC. The J gene is TRBJ2-1, the V gene TRBV20-1, with TRBD1 as a possible D gene (5 bases). This CDR3 contains 16 residues. Germline assignment: CDR1 DFQATT and CDR2 SNEGSKA (reference sequence). Trimming pared 0 bases from V and 2 bases from J, leaving 14 bases between.